What follows describes a single T cell receptor beta chain. In this sample, this clone turned up a few times. It lacks a known antigen. Per-base qualities were not stored, and no clone one base away is much larger. These data belong to a study of graft-versus-host responses after intestinal transplantation (dated by TCRdb to the early 2020s). About the investigation overall: Multivisceral, liver-intestinal, or isolated intestinal transplants were received by the recipients. All recipients received anti-thymocyte globulin induction followed by maintenance tacrolimus and steroids for two to four years. Bulk TCR-beta CDR3 sequencing was used to track graft-versus-host and host-versus-graft alloreactive T cell clones in the graft, circulation and bone marrow after intestinal transplantation. Alloreactive clones were identified by sequencing pre-transplant mixed lymphocyte reaction products and comparing these products with unstimulated pre-transplant donor and recipient T cells. Of the roughly 24 intestinal transplant recipients enrolled in the cohort, one of whom was a retransplant, a few patients without pretransplant specimens were excluded. Donor T cell macrochimerism was defined as a peak of at least 4% donor T cells among recipient peripheral blood mononuclear cells. Rather than going through the commercial service, samples from three later patients were sequenced in-house on an Illumina MiSeq and processed with MiXCR.

What this sample's time point label stands for: cells obtained before transplantation from donor or recipient. CD3+CD4+ and CD3+CD8+ populations were FACS-sorted from unstimulated pre-transplant donor and recipient cells taken from spleen or lymph nodes. The method was the immunoSEQ multiplex PCR assay. For most patients, genomic DNA was isolated using the Qiagen DNeasy Blood and Tissue Kit and was shipped frozen to Adaptive Biotechnologies for TCR sequencing. High-throughput TCR-beta CDR3 sequencing of genomic DNA from most patients was performed by Adaptive Biotechnologies. Per the source publication's procedure: Adaptive's ImmunoSEQ software was the source of the TCR sequencing data for over 15 patients, while a few other patients were processed with MiXCR and VDJtools. To correct CD4 versus CD8 sorting errors, any sequence found in both subsets at a frequency ratio below 5:1 was removed. CDR3 nucleotide sequences shared between donor and recipient were removed because their origin could not be assigned. To be classed as alloreactive, a clone needed at least 2-fold expansion over unstimulated cells and a minimum CFSE-low frequency of 0.002% (template counts) or 0.001% (read counts). A clone was considered mappable if detected in the sequenced pre-transplant spleen, lymph node, or MLR CFSE-low populations of the donor or recipient. Cumulative frequency of alloreactive clones was calculated as a percentage of all sequences weighted by copy number. What TCRdb holds here is the immuneACCESS table cut down to in-frame rearrangements. Part of the clones is not present; checked against another copy, under half of the missing clones reflect an unresolved V gene, and the others are unexplained. The DNA was the basis for D and trimming; V, J and clone size are from that table. This sample is represented by approximately 75,000 clones; 85% to 90% of them were singletons. The ten largest clones represent roughly 4% of the sample.

The germline ends are 12 bases apart after V is trimmed by 2 bases and J by 7 bases. In the germline V gene (reference sequence), CDR1 corresponds to LNHNV and CDR2 to YYDKDF. The CDR3 starts with the cysteine, ends with the phenylalanine, and has 15 residues. CDR3 DNA only is kept here, 45 bases in frame from base 1. On the study overall, not on this receptor specifically: In patients with donor T cell macrochimerism, the allografts had high GvH to HvG T cell clonal ratios. GvH clones were found in recipient bone marrow, and some of the GvH clones appeared earlier in ileal mucosa or blood, which is consistent with an intestinal mucosal origin. Conclusions were limited by the relatively low number and heterogeneity of intestinal transplant patients. Early after transplant, peak levels of circulating GvH clones were found to be associated with declines in HvG clones.

The chain employs TRBV15 and TRBJ1-6; a tentative D call is TRBD1 (6 bases match). This sequence was found in a human donor who was the organ donor for an intestinal transplant. Material: unstimulated CD8+ T cells sorted from spleen or lymph node cells, obtained before transplant. The CDR3: CATSRNPDSNSPLHF. The base sequence is TGTGCCACCAGCAGAAACCCGGACAGCAATTCACCCCTCCACTTT.